These T cell receptor beta chains were read from a single sample in a study of blood T cell repertoires in COVID-19. Only in-frame clones appear in the TCRdb table, and some are missing; sequencing was by immunoSEQ multiplex PCR. This table holds about 200,000 clones, 80% to 90% found once. Sequencing used peripheral blood. All receptors come from a woman over 75 with acute or convalescent COVID-19. Both conserved end residues are part of each CDR3. A D gene is named only where the DNA matches it firmly. Clone size appears in some rows only: once, few, many, or a class for an expanded clone.

V gene	D gene	J gene	clone size	CDR3 DNA	CDR3 protein
TRBV11-2	-	TRBJ2-5	-	TGTGCCAGCAGCCCCAGGACTGGGCAAGAGACCCAGTACTTC	CASSPRTGQETQYF
TRBV12-3/TRBV12-4	TRBD1	TRBJ1-6	-	TGTGCCAGCAGGCGACAGGGCGGCTCACCCCTCCACTTT	CASRRQGGSPLHF
TRBV6-4	TRBD1	TRBJ1-5	-	TGTGCCAGCAGCCCACAGGGGAGCAATCAGCCCCAGCATTTT	CASSPQGSNQPQHF
TRBV6-5	-	TRBJ1-2	-	TGTGCCAGCAGAACAGGGTTGGGTGGCTACACCTTC	CASRTGLGGYTF
TRBV2	-	TRBJ1-2	few	TGTGCCAGCAGTGAAGACAGGGCCTACACCTTC	CASSEDRAYTF
TRBV4-1	TRBD2	TRBJ2-1	-	TGCGCCAGCAGCCAAGACCCAGCACTAGCGGCGTCCTACAATGAGCAGTTCTTC	CASSQDPALAASYNEQFF
TRBV5-8	-	TRBJ1-5	-	TGTGCCAGCAAGGGGGGGGGCAATCAGCCCCAGCATTTT	CASKGGGNQPQHF
TRBV18	TRBD1	TRBJ2-5	once	TGTGCCAGCTCACCCGGGACAGGGGGCCAAGAGACCCAGTACTTC	CASSPGTGGQETQYF
TRBV14	-	TRBJ2-5	-	TGTGCCAGCAGCCAAGGGGGCATTCCAGGGTATCAAGAGACCCAGTACTTC	CASSQGGIPGYQETQYF
TRBV19	-	TRBJ1-2	-	TGTGCCAGTAGTATGGGCAGTGGGAACTATGGCTACACCTTC	CASSMGSGNYGYTF
TRBV5-6	-	TRBJ2-3	once	TGTGCCAGCAGCACCTGGACAGTGAGCACAGATACGCAGTATTTT	CASSTWTVSTDTQYF
TRBV7-9	-	TRBJ2-7	few	TGTGCCAGCAGCCGCCCCGGCGGATATGGGGAGCAGTACTTC	CASSRPGGYGEQYF
TRBV10-1	TRBD1	TRBJ1-3	few	TGCGCCAGCAGTGGACAGGGCCCCACTGGAAACACCATATATTTT	CASSGQGPTGNTIYF
TRBV13	TRBD1	TRBJ1-3	-	TGTGCCAGCAGCTTCCGGGACAGGGAAGGAAACACCATATATTTT	CASSFRDREGNTIYF
TRBV7-6	-	TRBJ2-7	-	TGTGCCAGCAGCTTATCGTGGGGAGACTCCTACGAGCAGTACTTC	CASSLSWGDSYEQYF
TRBV3-1/TRBV3-2	-	TRBJ1-5	-	TGTGCCAGCAGCCAGGGCGTTAGCAATCAGCCCCAGCATTTT	CASSQGVSNQPQHF
TRBV23-1	-	TRBJ2-7	few	TGCGCCAGCAGACAGGGTGGGCCAAGCAGCGGCTTC	CASRQGGPSSGF
TRBV18	-	TRBJ2-7	-	TGTGCCAGCTCACCGGTGAAGAGGGCCGAGCAGTACTTC	CASSPVKRAEQYF
TRBV28	TRBD1	TRBJ2-7	-	TGTGCCAGCAGGGGGGAGGGGACAGGGACCTACGAGCAGTACTTC	CASRGEGTGTYEQYF
TRBV7-8	-	TRBJ1-5	-	TGTGCCAGCAGCTTAACCAGTTCTCAGAGCAATCAGCCCCAGCATTTT	CASSLTSSQSNQPQHF
TRBV10-2	-	TRBJ2-7	-	TGCGCCAGCAGTGAAACACCCGACTACGAGCAGTACTTC	CASSETPDYEQYF
TRBV5-1	-	TRBJ2-5	-	TGCGCCAGCAGCTCCACCGTGGGAGGGGGTGCCGGGGAGACCCAGTACTTC	CASSSTVGGGAGETQYF
TRBV7-2	TRBD1	TRBJ2-1	-	TGTGCCAGCAGCTCGCCGGGACAGCGTGAGCAGTTCTTC	CASSSPGQREQFF
TRBV3-1/TRBV3-2	TRBD2	TRBJ2-7	-	TGTGCCAGCAGCCAAGGGGCTAGCGGGAGTTACGAGCAGTACTTC	CASSQGASGSYEQYF
TRBV28	TRBD1	TRBJ1-1	once	TGTGCCAGCAGTCCCAGACAGGGCTGGAGAGCTTTCTTT	CASSPRQGWRAFF
TRBV7-9	-	TRBJ1-1	-	TGTGCCAGCCAAGATGGACAGACCTTACTTGAAGCTTTCTTT	CASQDGQTLLEAFF
TRBV28	-	TRBJ1-6	-	TGTGCCAGCCTGGGTGCGGGTTCACCCCTCCACTTT	CASLGAGSPLHF
TRBV19	-	TRBJ2-7	few	TGTGCCAGTAGCACTACAGGGTCCTACGAGCAGTACTTC	CASSTTGSYEQYF
TRBV18	-	TRBJ1-1	-	TGTGCCAGCTCACCACTGGGGCAGGGGAACACTGAAGCTTTCTTT	CASSPLGQGNTEAFF
TRBV6-2/TRBV6-3	-	TRBJ1-2	-	TGTGCCAGCAGTTATATCGGTCCAAACTATGGCTACACCTTC	CASSYIGPNYGYTF
TRBV11-2	-	TRBJ1-2	few	TGTGCCAGCAGCTTGGGCCGACAGGCTAACTATGGCTACACCTTC	CASSLGRQANYGYTF
TRBV7-9	-	TRBJ2-1	-	TGTGCCAGCAGCTTAGCGGCTTCGAACAATGAGCAGTTCTTC	CASSLAASNNEQFF
TRBV4-2	-	TRBJ1-5	once	TGTGCCAGCAGCCGTGGACAGTCAGGGGGCAATCAGCCCCAGCATTTT	CASSRGQSGGNQPQHF
TRBV6-2/TRBV6-3	-	TRBJ2-3	-	TGTGCCAGCAGTTACTCGAGCCTCACCACAGATACGCAGTATTTT	CASSYSSLTTDTQYF
TRBV18	-	TRBJ1-1	-	TGTGCCAGCTCACCAATGGGGGCCCAGGGTGAAGCTTTCTTT	CASSPMGAQGEAFF
TRBV20-1	-	TRBJ1-5	-	TGCAGTGCTAGTTCTAGACAGACTAGCAATCAGCCCCAGCATTTT	CSASSRQTSNQPQHF
TRBV7-2	-	TRBJ2-2	-	TGTGCCAGCAGCTTATCCCCCCTTACCGGGGAGCTGTTTTTT	CASSLSPLTGELFF
TRBV30	-	TRBJ2-7	-	TGTGCCTGGAGAGGGGACTCCTACGAGCAGTACTTC	CAWRGDSYEQYF
TRBV18	TRBD1	TRBJ1-6	-	TGTGCCAGCTCACCCTTGACAGGGGCCGTGGGGAGCTCCTATAATTCACCCCTCCACTTT	CASSPLTGAVGSSYNSPLHF
TRBV18	TRBD1	TRBJ2-2	-	TGTGCCAGCTCACCACCTTCGACAGGGGGCACCGGGGAGCTGTTTTTT	CASSPPSTGGTGELFF
TRBV5-5	-	TRBJ1-5	-	TGTGCCAGCAGCTTGGGTGAGGCCCGCAATCAGCCCCAGCATTTT	CASSLGEARNQPQHF
TRBV6-6	-	TRBJ1-5	-	TGTGCCAGCAGTTACTCTGGGGGGGGTCAGCCCCAGCATTTT	CASSYSGGGQPQHF
TRBV6-2/TRBV6-3	TRBD2	TRBJ2-1	-	TGTGCCAGCAACCCCCACGGGGGACTAGCTGGCAATGAGCAGTTCTTC	CASNPHGGLAGNEQFF
TRBV3-1/TRBV3-2	-	TRBJ2-3	-	TGTGCCAGCAGCCCCGACTCGAATCGCACGGATACGCAGTATTTT	CASSPDSNRTDTQYF
TRBV7-9	TRBD1	TRBJ1-6	-	TGTGCCAGCAGCTTAGCGCTCGGCGGGGACAGGAACAATTCACCCCTCCACTTT	CASSLALGGDRNNSPLHF
TRBV10-3	TRBD2	TRBJ2-1	-	TGTGCCATCAGTGATGCGACTAGCGGAGTTTACAATGAGCAGTTCTTC	CAISDATSGVYNEQFF
TRBV11-2	TRBD1	TRBJ2-4	-	TGTGCCAGCAGCCCGGCGAGGGGGCTAGCCAAAAACATTCAGTACTTC	CASSPARGLAKNIQYF
TRBV5-4	-	TRBJ2-2	few	TGTGCCAGCAGCTTGGCCGGGGGTCCCGACACCGGGGAGCTGTTTTTT	CASSLAGGPDTGELFF
TRBV10-3	-	TRBJ1-4	-	TGTGCCATCAGTGAGAGAGGAGGAACGGCAACTAATGAAAAACTGTTTTTT	CAISERGGTATNEKLFF
TRBV19	TRBD1	TRBJ1-2	-	TGTGCCAGTAGTAGACAGGGGGCCTGGTTCCGGGAGAGTGGCTACACCTTC	CASSRQGAWFRESGYTF
TRBV18	TRBD1	TRBJ1-3	-	TGTGCCAGCTCACCTACGGGGACAGGGCCTGGAAACACCATATATTTT	CASSPTGTGPGNTIYF
TRBV3-1/TRBV3-2	-	TRBJ1-2	-	TGTGCCAGCAGCCAAGCTGAGGGCTCCTATGGCTACACCTTC	CASSQAEGSYGYTF
TRBV16	-	TRBJ2-1	-	TGTGCCAGCAGCCAAGGGACATCCGCCTTGGCCTACAATGAGCAGTTCTTC	CASSQGTSALAYNEQFF
TRBV6-6	TRBD1	TRBJ1-2	-	TGTGCCAGCAACGGACAGGGAAATTGGGGCTACACCTTC	CASNGQGNWGYTF
TRBV7-2	-	TRBJ1-1	-	TGTGCCAGCAGCTTAGTTGGTCCGGGGGGAGTAGCTTTCTTT	CASSLVGPGGVAFF